The source of this T cell receptor (beta chain) is a study of blood T cell repertoires in COVID-19. Sequenced by immunoSEQ multiplex PCR; TCRdb stores in-frame clones only, minus some. The table has about 260,000 clones, about 87% seen once; the top ten hold 0.95% to 1.5%. This clone was seen a few times. The ends were cut back, 3 bases at V and 5 bases at J, with 7 bases in the middle. The CDR3 sequence is 11 residues long. Looked up from germline, CDR1 is GTSNPN and CDR2 is SVGIG (reference sequence). Sequenced input: PBMCs or T cells enriched from blood (not recorded which). The origin of this receptor is a woman between 35 and 50 years old with acute COVID-19. The chain uses TRBV30 and TRBJ2-5; maybe TRBD1 (5 bases). The CDR3 reads CAWRGPETQYF. Written as DNA, the CDR3 is TGTGCCTGGAGGGGGCCGGAGACCCAGTACTTC.